A single sample is the source of the 7 T cell receptor beta chains below, sequenced in a study of spatial heterogeneity in lung cancer. Time point defined: sample taken at primary tumor resection. TCRdb processed the 5' RACE reads anew with MiXCR; each CDR3 protein has one entry. In the table there are about 92,000 distinct CDR3 sequences, roughly 12% of which are singletons. Sequences were derived from PBMCs, sampled at surgery. The origin of the receptors is a male donor with early-stage non-small cell lung cancer.

This chain joins TRBV2 and TRBJ2-3; D remains unclear. CDR3 length: 12 residues. The germline V and J ends were trimmed by 6 bases and 6 bases, with 10 bases remaining between them. CDR1 is SNHLY, CDR2 FYNNEI, per germline. The CDR3 DNA follows: TGTGCCAGCAGACAGAGTTCGGATACGCAGTATTTT. Protein sequence: CASRQSSDTQYF.

This rearrangement joins TRBV5-1 to TRBJ1-1; D remains unclear. Trimming shortened V by 0 bases and J by 7 bases, and 13 bases separated the two germline ends. From germline, CDR1 is SGHRS and CDR2 YFSETQ. The CDR3 totals 14 residues. The chain's CDR3 is CASSLAAATGEAFF. The CDR3 nucleotides are TGCGCCAGCAGCTTGGCCGCGGCGACGGGTGAAGCTTTCTTT.

The V and J genes are TRBV20-1 and TRBJ1-5; 10 bases align to TRBD1. The CDR3 runs 15 residues. CDR1 and CDR2 from the germline V gene are DFQATT and SNEGSKA (reference sequence). The V gene end was trimmed by 1 base and the J gene end by 8 bases; junction bases not matched to a gene: 8. The CDR3 nucleotides are TGCAGTGCTAGAGCTCAGACAGGGGGCAGGGAGCCCCAGCATTTT. Amino acids: CSARAQTGGREPQHF.

This chain connects TRBV6-1 to TRBJ1-3; 8 bases match TRBD1. The CDR3 totals 17 residues. The germline CDR1 and CDR2 sequences are MNHNS and SASEGT. V trimming: 6 bases; J trimming: 0 bases; junction bases outside the gene matches: 10. The DNA for the CDR3 is TGTGCCAGCAGATATCCGGGGACAGGCAGCTCTGGAAACACCATATATTTT. This codes for CASRYPGTGSSGNTIYF.

This clonotype was detected a few times. J is TRBJ2-2 and V is TRBV12-3 or TRBV12-4, with D possibly being TRBD1 (6 bases). Trimming removed 6 bases at V and 4 bases at J, with 9 bases between. This CDR3 spans 13 amino acids. CDR3 sequence reads: CASRETGTGELFF. DNA for the CDR3: TGTGCCAGCAGGGAGACAGGCACCGGGGAGCTGTTTTTT.

The chain carries TRBV19 and TRBJ1-5; D gene unclear. The CDR3 totals 14 residues. V dropped 3 bases and J dropped 1 base, with 7 bases sitting between them. CDR1 and CDR2 (germline): LNHDA, SQIVND (reference sequence). CDR3 in DNA: TGTGCCAGTAGTATCTATGTAAGCAATCAGCCCCAGCATTTT. The encoded protein is CASSIYVSNQPQHF.

Comment on this clonotype: At one boundary the junction diverges from the germline segment, which might be a read error. The CDR3 sequence: CASSPGVSTEAFF. In nucleotides, the CDR3 is TGTGCTAGCAGCCCGGGGGTGTCCACTGAAGCTTTCTTT. The gene calls are TRBV7-7 and TRBJ1-1; a possible D gene is TRBD1 (5 bases). The CDR3 covers 13 residues. In germline, CDR1 is SSHAT, CDR2 FNYEAQ (reference sequence).